A single sample gave rise to the 20 T cell receptor beta chains below, sequenced in a study of blood T cells in healthy people across ages. PCR was performed a second time for about 7 to 12 cycles using a sample-barcoded 5' primer and a J-beta primer mix. TCRdb independently ran MiXCR on the 5' RACE reads; one entry per CDR3 protein. The repertoire holds fewer than 2,000,000 distinct CDR3 sequences, with about 39% as singletons. The sample comprised blood. The receptors come from a human donor in good health.

The V gene is TRBV4-3, the J gene TRBJ2-4; D possibly corresponds to TRBD2 (6 bases). CDR1 and CDR2 from the germline V gene are LGHNA and YSLEER. Trimming removed 5 bases from V and 8 bases from J, with 13 bases in between. The CDR3 spans 13 residues. The CDR3 nucleotides read TGCGCCAGCAGCGCCGGACTATTTCACATTCAGTACTTC. It is translated as CASSAGLFHIQYF.

The chain uses TRBV3-1 and TRBJ2-1; 8 nucleotides line up with TRBD2. This CDR3 spans 16 amino acids. Germline CDR1 is LGHDT and CDR2 is YNNKEL (reference sequence). V trimming: 0 bases; J trimming: 7 bases; junction bases outside the gene matches: 8. The chain's CDR3 is CASSQEWGGGYNEQFF. The CDR3 nucleotides are TGTGCCAGCAGCCAAGAGTGGGGCGGGGGGTATAATGAGCAGTTCTTC.

This clonotype came up a few times. This sequence joins TRBV5-1 and TRBJ2-1; a weak D match, TRBD1 (6 bases). Trimming cost V 4 bases and J 8 bases, with 10 bases left between them. Per germline, CDR1 SGHRS and CDR2 YFSETQ. This CDR3 is built from 12 residues. CDR3 nucleotide sequence: TGCGCCAGCAGCATCAACAGGGATGAGCAGTTCTTC. Translating gives CASSINRDEQFF.

This clonotype was seen only a few times. The rearrangement uses TRBV5-1 and TRBJ2-6; 9 nucleotides line up with TRBD1. The trim removed 4 bases at V and 2 bases at J, leaving 1 base unmatched. The CDR3 runs to 15 residues. Germline lookup yields CDR1 SGHRS and CDR2 YFSETQ. The CDR3 here is CASSGTGTGANVLTF. The CDR3 DNA sequence: TGCGCCAGCAGCGGGACAGGGACTGGGGCCAACGTCCTGACTTTC.

The V gene is TRBV29-1, the J gene TRBJ1-1, with 7 positions matching TRBD1. CDR3 size: 13 residues. Germline CDR1 and CDR2: SQVTM and ANQGSEA. V shed 6 bases and J 4 bases; nucleotides not matched to a gene: 8. The CDR3 nucleotides read TGCAGCGTGCAGGGGGGTGGTGCCACTGAAGCTTTCTTT. Encoded protein: CSVQGGGATEAFF.

This sequence joins TRBV6-5 and TRBJ2-7; D might be TRBD2 (6 bases). The germline V gene encodes CDR1 MNHEY and CDR2 SVGAGI. This CDR3 contains 13 residues. Trimming removed 10 bases at V and 4 bases at J, with 17 bases between. CDR3 coding DNA: TGTGCCACCTCGGGACTGATGAGTTACGAGCAGTACTTC. Protein: CATSGLMSYEQYF.

This clonotype showed up just a few times. The CDR3 DNA follows: TGTGCCAGCACGGGGAGTTATGAGCAGTTCTTC. This translates into CASTGSYEQFF. The chain couples TRBV2 to TRBJ2-1; D may be TRBD2 (5 bases). The V gene's germline CDR1 is SNHLY and CDR2 FYNNEI. The CDR3 totals 11 residues. Trimming removed 7 bases from V and 8 bases from J, with 9 bases in between.

V gene TRBV20-1 combines with J gene TRBJ2-5; 12 bases are a match to TRBD2. Looked up from germline, CDR1 is DFQATT and CDR2 is SNEGSKA (reference sequence). V was clipped by 4 bases and J by 5 bases; unmatched bases: 5. The CDR3 runs to 14 residues. The CDR3 sequence: CSAKRLAGVETQYF. The CDR3 DNA reads as TGCAGTGCTAAAAGACTAGCGGGGGTGGAGACCCAGTACTTC.

This clonotype was detected a few times. The chain employs TRBV20-1 and TRBJ2-7; 7 positions match TRBD2. CDR1 is DFQATT, CDR2 SNEGSKA, per germline (reference sequence). This CDR3 is built from 15 residues. The junction had 12 bases not matched to a gene; V was cut back by 5 bases and J by 2 bases. The CDR3 region has the DNA TGCAGTGCTCGAAATCTAGCTCGGGGGGCCTACGAGCAGTACTTC. Its protein product is CSARNLARGAYEQYF.

This clonotype appeared once. The J gene is TRBJ2-1, the V gene TRBV5-1; 8 bases line up with TRBD1. Germline CDR1 is SGHRS and CDR2 is YFSETQ. V shed 3 bases, J shed 0 bases, and the junction held 5 bases outside the gene matches. The CDR3 has 16 amino acids. The CDR3 protein is CASSYSQGGSYNEQFF. The DNA of the CDR3 is TGCGCCAGCAGCTATTCACAGGGGGGCTCCTACAATGAGCAGTTCTTC. Supplemented by reference TRBV5-1 and TRBJ2-1, the full variable domain reads KAGVTQTPRYLIKTRGQQVTLSCSPISGHRSVSWYQQTPGQGLQFLFEYFSETQRNKGNFPGRFSGRQFSNSRSEMNVSTLELGDSALYLCASSYSQGGSYNEQFFGPGTRLTVL.

This clonotype was detected only a few times. The CDR3 DNA is TGTGCCAGCAGTGATGGATCTAGCACAGATACGCAGTATTTT. This sequence encodes CASSDGSSTDTQYF. The chain combines TRBV25-1 with TRBJ2-3; D gene uncertain. The CDR3 contains 14 residues. Deletions cut 3 bases from V and 0 bases from J, with 7 bases between. Per the germline V gene, CDR1 is MGHDK and CDR2 is SYGVNS.

The genes are TRBV7-2 and TRBJ1-5; D remains ambiguous. The CDR3 is 16 amino acids. The ends were cut back, 1 base at V and 2 bases at J, with 12 bases in the middle. From germline, CDR1 is SGHTA and CDR2 FQGNSA. The DNA of the CDR3 is TGTGCCAGCAGCTTAGTTTCCGGGATCGGCAATCAGCCCCAGCATTTT. Amino acids: CASSLVSGIGNQPQHF.

The genes are TRBV4-1 and TRBJ2-5; 10 positions agree with TRBD1. The CDR3 is made up of 15 amino acids. Germline CDR1 MGHRA, CDR2 YSYEKL. J lost 3 bases, V lost 3 bases, and 4 bases had no gene match. The CDR3 spells CASSHLDRGKETQYF. The CDR3 coding sequence is TGCGCCAGCAGCCACTTGGACAGGGGGAAAGAGACCCAGTACTTC.

The chain links TRBV10-3 to TRBJ2-7; D possibly corresponds to TRBD1 (5 bases). The V gene's germline CDR1 is ENHRY and CDR2 SYGVKD. The V end was cut by 10 bases, the J end by 1 base, with 14 bases between. The CDR3 runs 13 residues. CDR3 protein: CATAGPASYEQYF. CDR3 nucleotide sequence: TGTGCCACCGCAGGGCCGGCTTCCTACGAGCAGTACTTC.

A word on this clonotype: It may be a read error: a sequence one base away is much more abundant. The chain uses TRBV29-1 and TRBJ2-7; TRBD1 is a possible D gene (6 bases). CDR1 and CDR2 (germline): SQVTM, ANQGSEA. The CDR3 has 13 residues. CDR3 nucleotide sequence: TGCAGCGTTGACGGTCAGGGGCGTTACGGGCAGTACTTC. It codes for CSVDGQGRYGQYF.

The gene calls are TRBV20-1 and TRBJ2-1, with unresolved D. CDR1 DFQATT and CDR2 SNEGSKA come from the germline V gene (reference sequence). With 5 bases removed from V and 8 bases from J, the gap between germline ends came to 13 bases. The CDR3 is 12 amino acids. DNA for the CDR3: TGCAGTGCTTCCGGGTCCCGGGATGAGCAGTTCTTC. It yields the protein CSASGSRDEQFF.

Only a few counts were recorded for this clonotype. J is TRBJ2-5 and V is TRBV20-1, with D hard to call. This CDR3 region has 15 residues. CDR1 and CDR2 from the germline V gene are DFQATT and SNEGSKA (reference sequence). V gave up 3 bases and J gave up 0 bases, with 14 bases separating them. For the CDR3, the DNA is TGCAGTGCTAGGTTAGGGTTCGAGGACCAAGAGACCCAGTACTTC. This sequence encodes CSARLGFEDQETQYF.

The chain links TRBV2 to TRBJ2-5, with 10 bases aligning to TRBD2. The CDR3 is 20 residues long. Per the germline V gene, CDR1 is SNHLY and CDR2 is FYNNEI. V was clipped by 4 bases and J by 3 bases; unmatched bases: 20. CDR3 nucleotide sequence: TGTGCCAGCAGTGGTTGGGCCGGGACCCTAGCGGGGGATCTAAAAGAGACCCAGTACTTC. This codes for CASSGWAGTLAGDLKETQYF.

This clonotype showed up just once. An end of the junction does not agree with germline; a read error may underlie this. The chain employs TRBV11-2 and TRBJ1-1; 10 bases map to TRBD1. The germline V gene has CDR1 SGHAT and CDR2 FQNNGV. CDR3 length equals 15 residues. The CDR3 region is CACSLTGGLNTEAFF. CDR3 nucleotides: TGTGCCTGCAGCTTGACAGGGGGCTTGAACACTGAAGCTTTCTTT.

This rearrangement joins TRBV12-3 or TRBV12-4 to TRBJ1-2; 8 bases line up with TRBD1. The J segment lost 6 bases and the V segment lost 2 bases, leaving 8 bases of the junction unmatched. The CDR3 is 15 amino acids. As DNA, the CDR3 is TGTGCCAGCAGTTTAACGGACAGGGTGGGTAATGGCTACACCTTC. It codes for CASSLTDRVGNGYTF.